The 21 T cell receptor beta chains reported below all come from one sample, sequenced in a study of shared clonotypes between healthy human individuals (dated by TCRdb to 2018 to 2020). The method was the immunoSEQ multiplex PCR assay. The table comes from immuneACCESS by way of TCRdb, which keeps in-frame sequences with V and J called. Part of the clones is missing from these tables; in studies checked, under half for an unresolved V gene and the rest for unknown reasons. The sample table holds approximately 2.4 million clones, of which more than 90% were seen once. The ten largest clones take up 0.13% of the sample. The specimen sequenced was naive CD4+ T cells sorted from blood. The cell subset or site label corresponds to: CD45RA+ positively selected. The receptors come from a young man in good health.

Concerning this clone: The junction does not match germline at one end; this may be a read error. The J gene is TRBJ2-7, the V gene TRBV10-3, with D perhaps TRBD2 (7 bases). The CDR3 runs to 12 residues. From germline, CDR1 is ENHRY and CDR2 SYGVKD. The CDR3 DNA follows: TGTGCCATCAGTGACCTTCCGGGGGGCCCGGACTTC. Protein: CAISDLPGGPDF.

The chain recombines TRBV4-1 with TRBJ2-3; D may be TRBD2 (5 bases). Germline values: CDR1 MGHRA, CDR2 YSYEKL. Trimming pared 1 base from V and 3 bases from J, leaving 11 bases between. This CDR3 comprises 15 residues. The CDR3 DNA reads as TGCGCCAGCAGCCAAGTAGTAGCGACGACAGATACGCAGTATTTT. This translates into CASSQVVATTDTQYF.

Turning to this clone: Additional DNA sequences in this sample encode the identical CDR3. The chain carries TRBV27 and TRBJ1-5, with D hard to call. There are 12 residues in the CDR3. V lost 3 bases, J lost 6 bases, and 6 bases lay in between. Germline CDR1 is MNHEY and CDR2 is SMNVEV (reference sequence). CDR3: CASSLPGQPQHF. DNA for the CDR3: TGTGCCAGCAGTTTGCCCGGTCAGCCCCAGCATTTT.

The chain's CDR3 is CASSEGPGTGELFF. CDR3 in DNA: TGCGCCAGCAGTGAGGGGCCGGGGACCGGGGAGCTGTTTTTT. This sequence joins TRBV5-1 and TRBJ2-2, with D possibly called TRBD1 or TRBD2 (5 bases each). The CDR3 has 14 amino acids. Trimming stripped 5 bases from V and 5 bases from J, with 13 bases between. Germline-derived CDR1 and CDR2 are SGHRS and YFSETQ. The full variable domain, rest sourced from reference TRBV5-1 and TRBJ2-2, is KAGVTQTPRYLIKTRGQQVTLSCSPISGHRSVSWYQQTPGQGLQFLFEYFSETQRNKGNFPGRFSGRQFSNSRSEMNVSTLELGDSALYLCASSEGPGTGELFFGEGSRLTVL.

The rearrangement uses TRBV6-5 and TRBJ1-1; 7 nucleotides line up with TRBD1. J lost 3 bases, V lost 6 bases, and 4 bases had no gene match. The CDR3 length is 13 residues. Germline values: CDR1 MNHEY, CDR2 SVGAGI. The CDR3 protein is CASRDRADTEAFF. CDR3 coding DNA: TGTGCCAGCAGAGACAGGGCGGACACTGAAGCTTTCTTT.

In its sample, this clone was seen once. The gene calls are TRBV5-6 and TRBJ1-5; D is undetermined. Germline assignment: CDR1 SGHDT and CDR2 YYEEEE. This CDR3 has 14 amino acids. V was trimmed by 0 bases and J by 7 bases, leaving 11 bases between them. The CDR3 protein is CASSLARAAQPQHF. CDR3 nucleotide sequence: TGTGCCAGCAGCTTGGCCCGGGCAGCGCAGCCCCAGCATTTT.

This clone appeared once. Within the sample, other DNA sequences also encode this same CDR3. V usage is TRBV11-2 and J usage is TRBJ2-5; a possible D gene is TRBD2 (5 bases). This CDR3 spans 13 amino acids. Germline CDR1 and CDR2: SGHAT and FQNNGV. Between the trimmed V and J ends, which lost 5 bases and 1 base, there was a span of 8 bases. Written as DNA, the CDR3 is TGTGCCAGCAGCCCCGGACTCCAAGAGACCCAGTACTTC. It specifies CASSPGLQETQYF. Complete variable domain (other parts from reference TRBV11-2 and TRBJ2-5): EAGVAQSPRYKIIEKRQSVAFWCNPISGHATLYWYQQILGQGPKLLIQFQNNGVVDDSQLPKDRFSAERLKGVDSTLKIQPAKLEDSAVYLCASSPGLQETQYFGPGTRLLVL.

About this clone itself: Other nucleotide sequences in the sample specify the same CDR3. The CDR3, as DNA: TGCGCCAGCAGCTTGGGGACGTCCACAGATACGCAGTATTTT. This encodes CASSLGTSTDTQYF. V gene TRBV5-1 combines with J gene TRBJ2-3; D gene ambiguous. Trimming took off 0 bases at V and 2 bases at J, with 7 bases between the two ends. The germline V gene has CDR1 SGHRS and CDR2 YFSETQ. The CDR3 totals 14 residues.

The chain carries TRBV30 and TRBJ2-5; possibly TRBD1 for D (6 bases). The CDR3 sequence is 12 residues long. The V end was cut by 2 bases, the J end by 5 bases, with 9 bases between. The germline gives CDR1 GTSNPN, CDR2 SVGIG (reference sequence). CDR3 sequence: CAWSTGWETQYF. For the CDR3, the DNA is TGTGCCTGGAGTACAGGGTGGGAGACCCAGTACTTC.

J is TRBJ1-2 and V is TRBV28; D may be TRBD1 (6 bases). The length of the CDR3 is 13 residues. Trimming pared 5 bases from V and 4 bases from J, leaving 11 bases between. Germline values: CDR1 MDHEN, CDR2 SYDVKM. CDR3 nucleotide sequence: TGTGCCAGCAGTAGACAGGCGAGCTATGGCTACACCTTC. Protein product: CASSRQASYGYTF.

The chain combines TRBV7-9 with TRBJ2-3, with 7 bases fitting TRBD1. Germline V gives CDR1 SEHNR, CDR2 FQNEAQ (reference sequence). The J segment lost 6 bases and the V segment lost 8 bases, leaving 14 bases of the junction unmatched. The CDR3 consists of 15 residues. The CDR3, as DNA: TGTGCCAGCCTGCCGGGACAGACCCTAAGGGATACGCAGTATTTT. This codes for CASLPGQTLRDTQYF. The full variable domain, its missing parts supplied by reference TRBV7-9 and TRBJ2-3, is DTGVSQNPRHKITKRGQNVTFRCDPISEHNRLYWYRQTLGQGPEFLTYFQNEAQLEKSRLLSDRFSAERPKGSFSTLEIQRTEQGDSAMYLCASLPGQTLRDTQYFGPGTRLTVL.

The chain uses TRBV27 and TRBJ1-5; no firm D call. The CDR3 runs 14 residues. CDR1 is MNHEY, CDR2 SMNVEV, per germline (reference sequence). Trimming cost V 3 bases and J 1 base, with 7 bases left between them. The CDR3 region has the DNA TGTGCCAGCAGTTTTAAAGCAAGCAATCAGCCCCAGCATTTT. This sequence encodes CASSFKASNQPQHF.

The chain uses TRBV9 and TRBJ2-2, with a weak D call TRBD1 (6 bases). The CDR3 runs 15 residues. Germline V lookup: CDR1 SGDLS, CDR2 YYNGEE. V dropped 0 bases and J dropped 6 bases, with 12 bases sitting between them. The chain's CDR3 is CASSVGGLQAGELFF. CDR3 in DNA: TGTGCCAGCAGCGTAGGGGGGCTCCAAGCCGGGGAGCTGTTTTTT. The full variable domain, completed using reference TRBV9 and TRBJ2-2, is DSGVTQTPKHLITATGQRVTLRCSPRSGDLSVYWYQQSLDQGLQFLIQYYNGEERAKGNILERFSAQQFPDLHSELNLSSLELGDSALYFCASSVGGLQAGELFFGEGSRLTVL.

This clone was seen just once. The chain combines TRBV6-6 with TRBJ1-2; 8 positions match TRBD1. CDR3 length equals 16 residues. V shed 6 bases and J 4 bases; nucleotides not matched to a gene: 13. Germline CDR1 MNHNY, CDR2 SVGAGI (reference sequence). The CDR3 reads CASSEEGQGFGYGYTF. Written as DNA, the CDR3 is TGTGCCAGCAGCGAGGAAGGACAGGGTTTCGGCTATGGCTACACCTTC.

The chain has TRBV10-2 and TRBJ2-1, with a possible D match to TRBD2 (6 bases). The germline gives CDR1 WSHSY, CDR2 SAAADI. The CDR3 sequence is 12 residues long. V was shortened by 7 bases and J by 2 bases, with 6 bases between the two germline ends. The DNA of the CDR3 is TGCGCCAGCACTAGCGCCTACAATGAGCAGTTCTTC. Amino acid sequence: CASTSAYNEQFF.

This chain joins TRBV7-9 and TRBJ1-1; tentatively, D is TRBD1 (5 bases). This CDR3 has 13 residues. Germline CDR1 SEHNR, CDR2 FQNEAQ (reference sequence). V shed 0 bases and J shed 6 bases, with 8 bases lying between them. In nucleotides, the CDR3 is TGTGCCAGCAGCTTAGCTGCGGGGCCTGAAGCTTTCTTT. This codes for CASSLAAGPEAFF.

This clone came up a few times. This sequence joins TRBV7-9 and TRBJ1-6; D is uncertain. Trimming cost V 1 base and J 5 bases, with 9 bases left between them. Germline values: CDR1 SEHNR, CDR2 FQNEAQ (reference sequence). This CDR3 is built from 15 residues. CDR3 sequence reads: CASSLGLADNSPLHF. CDR3 DNA sequence: TGTGCCAGCAGCTTAGGATTGGCAGATAATTCACCCCTCCACTTT.

V usage is TRBV27 and J usage is TRBJ2-2; TRBD1 aligns across 8 bases. After removal of 4 bases from V and 3 bases from J, the junction contained 4 bases not matched to a gene. Germline V gene sequence: CDR1 MNHEY, CDR2 SMNVEV (reference sequence). CDR3 length: 15 amino acids. The CDR3 spells CASSSYRGYTGELFF. The CDR3 DNA is TGTGCCAGCAGTTCGTACAGGGGGTACACCGGGGAGCTGTTTTTT.

The DNA of the CDR3 is TGTGCCAGCAGCCCAGCCGGGACAGGCCCTAGGGGAGAAGCTTTCTTT. Amino acids: CASSPAGTGPRGEAFF. The chain links TRBV7-9 to TRBJ1-1, with 8 positions matching TRBD1. CDR1 is SEHNR, CDR2 FQNEAQ, per germline (reference sequence). The CDR3 covers 16 residues. The ends lost 5 bases at V and 8 bases at J; junction bases unmatched: 16.

The chain couples TRBV9 to TRBJ2-3; TRBD2 might be the D (5 bases). Trimming cost V 3 bases and J 0 bases, with 20 bases left between them. Per the germline V gene, CDR1 is SGDLS and CDR2 is YYNGEE. This CDR3 has 18 residues. The CDR3 spells CASSAEGGWGTSTDTQYF. CDR3 bases: TGTGCCAGCAGCGCCGAAGGAGGATGGGGAACTAGCACAGATACGCAGTATTTT. The full variable domain, with the rest looked up from reference TRBV9 and TRBJ2-3, is DSGVTQTPKHLITATGQRVTLRCSPRSGDLSVYWYQQSLDQGLQFLIQYYNGEERAKGNILERFSAQQFPDLHSELNLSSLELGDSALYFCASSAEGGWGTSTDTQYFGPGTRLTVL.

About this clone: Other DNA sequences in the sample encode the same CDR3. The V and J genes are TRBV7-3 and TRBJ1-1; perhaps TRBD1 as D (5 bases). Germline V gives CDR1 SGHTA, CDR2 FQGTGA. This CDR3 has 13 amino acids. V lost 1 base and J lost 3, with 6 bases in between. CDR3 in DNA: TGTGCCAGCAGCTTAAAAGGGGACACTGAAGCTTTCTTT. Its protein is CASSLKGDTEAFF.